This T cell receptor beta chain stems from a study of blood T cell repertoires in COVID-19. Study-level background: COVID-19 samples from acute and convalescent phases originated in the United States, Italy and Spain. The cDNA or gDNA used as material had been derived from T cells, B-cell-depleted T cells, or PBMCs.

The germline V gene encodes CDR1 SGDLS and CDR2 YYNGEE. The CDR3 spans 14 residues. V lost 4 bases, J lost 5 bases, and 5 bases stayed unmatched. Original data processing: Using reference gene primer amplification, nucleated cell counts were estimated. The table came from immunoSEQ multiplex PCR; TCRdb's copy has only in-frame clones and leaves some out. The V and J calls and the clone size are those of that table, but D and trimming were determined from the DNA. The data hold 300,000 to 450,000 clones, with 87% observed a single time. The sample comprised peripheral blood. The receptor was derived from a woman in her fifties or sixties with COVID-19, enrolled during active disease. The rearrangement links TRBV9 to TRBJ1-5; 8 positions match TRBD1. The CDR3 region is CASSSQGGYQPQHF. In DNA form, the CDR3 reads TGTGCCAGCAGCTCACAGGGGGGTTATCAGCCCCAGCATTTT.